This T cell receptor beta chain comes out of a study of blood T cell repertoires in COVID-19. Study-level information: Donors in the United States, Italy and Spain gave samples during acute or convalescent COVID-19. From T cells, B-cell-depleted T cells, or PBMCs came the material, which was cDNA or gDNA.

Original processing methods: Reference gene primers were amplified, and this amplification served to estimate nucleated cell counts. Data came from immunoSEQ multiplex PCR; TCRdb stores just in-frame clones and leaves some out. V and J calls and clone size are copied from that table; D and trimming were computed from the DNA. The data show roughly 200,000 clones, with 75% to 90% seen just once and 9.5% to 13% held by the top ten. The CDR3 spans 14 residues. CDR1 is MNHNS and CDR2 is SASEGT in the germline V gene. The germline V and J ends were trimmed by 3 bases and 2 bases, with 11 bases remaining between them.

The sequence came from a human donor with active or convalescent COVID-19. The donor label of this sample is uncertain. Sequenced sample: peripheral blood. J is TRBJ2-7 and V is TRBV6-1; D gene uncertain. CDR3 nucleotides: TGTGCCAGCAGTGAGACGCGCGGTACCTACGAGCAGTACTTC. Amino acid sequence: CASSETRGTYEQYF.